The rows below give T cell receptor beta chains drawn from one sample of a study of beta chain features in type 1 diabetes. Profiled with immunoSEQ multiplex PCR; TCRdb holds only in-frame clones, not every one. The sample has some 190,000 clones; almost 8% are singletons. The sample was central memory CD4+ T cells from blood. The receptors here all came from a man aged 18 to 29 with type 1 diabetes. Each CDR3 is given with its conserved first and last residue. Each record gives: CDR3 length, clone size, J gene, V gene, D gene, CDR3 protein, CDR3 DNA. The D gene is left open where the match is weak. Size is omitted from some rows. Given values are once, few, many or a class for expanded clones.

cdr3_length: 14
clone_size: few
j_call: TRBJ2-5
v_call: TRBV5-1
d_call: TRBD2
cdr3_aa: CASSFGTSAETQYF
cdr3_nt: TGCGCCAGCAGCTTTGGGACTAGCGCAGAGACCCAGTACTTC

cdr3_length: 14
clone_size: -
j_call: TRBJ2-3
v_call: TRBV5-1
d_call: TRBD1
cdr3_aa: CASSFGQGHDTQYF
cdr3_nt: TGCGCCAGCAGCTTTGGACAGGGGCACGATACGCAGTATTTT

cdr3_length: 14
clone_size: -
j_call: TRBJ1-5
v_call: TRBV30
d_call: -
cdr3_aa: CAWTPSDRTGPQHF
cdr3_nt: TGTGCCTGGACCCCCTCAGACAGGACTGGGCCCCAGCATTTT

cdr3_length: 14
clone_size: -
j_call: TRBJ2-3
v_call: TRBV19
d_call: -
cdr3_aa: CASRGAQGSDTQYF
cdr3_nt: TGTGCCAGTAGAGGAGCGCAGGGTTCAGACACGCAGTATTTT

cdr3_length: 14
clone_size: -
j_call: TRBJ2-4
v_call: TRBV7-2
d_call: -
cdr3_aa: CASSLGTTKNIQYF
cdr3_nt: TGTGCCAGCAGCTTAGGGACAACCAAAAACATTCAGTACTTC

cdr3_length: 12
clone_size: -
j_call: TRBJ2-7
v_call: TRBV5-1
d_call: TRBD2
cdr3_aa: CASSSGSYEQYF
cdr3_nt: TGCGCCAGCTCTAGCGGGAGCTACGAGCAGTACTTC

cdr3_length: 13
clone_size: few
j_call: TRBJ2-3
v_call: TRBV4-1
d_call: -
cdr3_aa: CASSQESTGAQYF
cdr3_nt: TGCGCCAGCAGCCAAGAGAGTACAGGCGCGCAGTATTTT

cdr3_length: 16
clone_size: -
j_call: TRBJ2-5
v_call: TRBV6-1
d_call: -
cdr3_aa: CASSDGRQGIRQTQYF
cdr3_nt: TGTGCCAGCAGTGATGGGCGGCAGGGGATTAGGCAGACCCAGTACTTC

cdr3_length: 17
clone_size: -
j_call: TRBJ1-5
v_call: TRBV9
d_call: TRBD1
cdr3_aa: CASSGSGRQTGNQPQHF
cdr3_nt: TGTGCCAGCAGCGGCTCCGGCCGACAGACAGGGAATCAGCCCCAGCATTTT

cdr3_length: 15
clone_size: -
j_call: TRBJ2-2
v_call: TRBV7-2
d_call: -
cdr3_aa: CASSLDWRYTGELFF
cdr3_nt: TGTGCCAGCAGCTTAGATTGGCGGTACACCGGGGAGCTGTTTTTT

cdr3_length: 15
clone_size: -
j_call: TRBJ2-5
v_call: TRBV6-1
d_call: -
cdr3_aa: CASSEGLHPQETQYF
cdr3_nt: TGTGCCAGCAGTGAAGGATTACATCCTCAAGAGACCCAGTACTTC

cdr3_length: 13
clone_size: -
j_call: TRBJ1-5
v_call: TRBV2
d_call: -
cdr3_aa: CASSLQGDQPQHF
cdr3_nt: TGTGCCAGCAGTCTTCAGGGTGATCAGCCCCAGCATTTT

cdr3_length: 14
clone_size: -
j_call: TRBJ2-2
v_call: TRBV9
d_call: TRBD1
cdr3_aa: CASRDRANTGELFF
cdr3_nt: TGTGCCAGCCGGGACAGAGCGAACACCGGGGAGCTGTTTTTT

cdr3_length: 13
clone_size: few
j_call: TRBJ1-2
v_call: TRBV18
d_call: -
cdr3_aa: CASSPSGDDGYTF
cdr3_nt: TGTGCCAGCTCACCCTCAGGGGATGATGGCTACACCTTC

cdr3_length: 17
clone_size: few
j_call: TRBJ2-1
v_call: TRBV5-1
d_call: TRBD2
cdr3_aa: CASSLVASGNFAGEQFF
cdr3_nt: TGCGCCAGCAGCTTGGTGGCTAGCGGGAATTTCGCTGGTGAGCAGTTCTTC

cdr3_length: 13
clone_size: few
j_call: TRBJ1-5
v_call: TRBV5-8
d_call: -
cdr3_aa: CASSAGSNQPQHF
cdr3_nt: TGTGCCAGCAGTGCGGGCAGCAATCAGCCCCAGCATTTT

cdr3_length: 13
clone_size: -
j_call: TRBJ2-1
v_call: TRBV29-1
d_call: -
cdr3_aa: CSKTGTLDNEQFF
cdr3_nt: TGCAGCAAAACCGGGACATTGGACAATGAGCAGTTCTTC

cdr3_length: 12
clone_size: many
j_call: TRBJ1-1
v_call: TRBV7-9
d_call: TRBD1
cdr3_aa: CASSSPDRIAFF
cdr3_nt: TGTGCCAGCAGCTCCCCGGACAGGATCGCTTTCTTT

cdr3_length: 14
clone_size: -
j_call: TRBJ2-3
v_call: TRBV2
d_call: TRBD2
cdr3_aa: CASSVGGTQVTQYF
cdr3_nt: TGTGCCAGCAGTGTGGGGGGGACCCAGGTAACGCAGTATTTT

cdr3_length: 15
clone_size: -
j_call: TRBJ1-6
v_call: TRBV5-1
d_call: TRBD1
cdr3_aa: CASSRIEGADSPLHF
cdr3_nt: TGCGCCAGCAGCCGAATCGAGGGGGCTGATTCACCCCTCCACTTT

cdr3_length: 14
clone_size: -
j_call: TRBJ2-5
v_call: TRBV19
d_call: TRBD2
cdr3_aa: CASSIRAGGETQYF
cdr3_nt: TGTGCCAGTAGTATCCGAGCGGGAGGTGAGACCCAGTACTTC

cdr3_length: 16
clone_size: few
j_call: TRBJ2-1
v_call: TRBV28
d_call: TRBD2
cdr3_aa: CASSTPGLAGVNEQFF
cdr3_nt: TGTGCCAGCAGTACCCCGGGACTAGCGGGAGTCAATGAGCAGTTCTTC

cdr3_length: 15
clone_size: -
j_call: TRBJ1-2
v_call: TRBV27
d_call: TRBD1
cdr3_aa: CASSSWTGKVGGYTF
cdr3_nt: TGTGCCAGCAGTTCCTGGACAGGGAAAGTGGGTGGCTACACCTTC

cdr3_length: 15
clone_size: few
j_call: TRBJ2-1
v_call: TRBV9
d_call: -
cdr3_aa: CASSVEAYSYNEQFF
cdr3_nt: TGTGCCAGCAGCGTAGAAGCATACAGTTACAATGAGCAGTTCTTC